These T cell receptor beta chains were read from a single sample in a study of blood T cell repertoires in COVID-19. Measured with immunoSEQ multiplex PCR; TCRdb has only the in-frame clones, and not every one. The data show roughly 200,000 clones, with 80% to 90% seen just once and roughly 3.8% held by the top ten. Sequencing used PBMCs or T cells enriched from blood (not recorded which). The receptors shown here come from a woman aged 40 to 50 with acute COVID-19. CDR3s include the opening cysteine and the closing phenylalanine or tryptophan. A D gene is named only where the DNA matches it firmly. Some rows have no size entry. The others give once, few or many, or a class for an expanded clone.

V gene,D gene,J gene,clone size,CDR3 protein,CDR3 DNA
TRBV4-1,NA,TRBJ2-7,few,CASSQQANYEQYF,TGCGCCAGCAGCCAGCAGGCGAACTACGAGCAGTACTTC
TRBV7-2,TRBD1,TRBJ2-3,few,CASSSVWGQGVDTQYF,TGTGCCAGCAGCTCCGTCTGGGGACAGGGTGTAGATACGCAGTATTTT
TRBV4-1,TRBD2,TRBJ2-3,NA,CASSQGGSGRITDTQYF,TGCGCCAGCAGCCAAGGGGGTAGCGGGAGGATAACAGATACGCAGTATTTT
TRBV28,NA,TRBJ2-3,NA,CAITAARSTDTQYF,TGTGCCATTACGGCCGCTAGAAGCACAGATACGCAGTATTTT
TRBV6-5,NA,TRBJ1-2,NA,CASSYSGYGYTF,TGTGCCAGCAGTTACTCCGGCTATGGCTACACCTTC
TRBV18,NA,TRBJ1-1,NA,CASSMVRQEPEAFF,TGTGCCAGCTCAATGGTCAGACAAGAACCTGAAGCTTTCTTT
TRBV9,NA,TRBJ1-1,NA,CASSASWNTEAFF,TGTGCCAGCAGTGCGAGTTGGAACACTGAAGCTTTCTTT
TRBV4-2,NA,TRBJ2-3,NA,CASSQDHESYSDTQYF,TGTGCCAGCAGCCAAGATCACGAGAGCTACTCCGATACGCAGTATTTT
TRBV28,NA,TRBJ1-3,NA,CASSLGITGNTIYF,TGTGCCAGCAGTTTAGGCATCACCGGAAACACCATATATTTT
TRBV6-6,TRBD2,TRBJ2-1,NA,CASSRTSGYYNEQFF,TGTGCCAGCAGCCGGACTAGCGGGTATTACAATGAGCAGTTCTTC
TRBV11-2,NA,TRBJ2-5,NA,CASSLVGQGKTQYF,TGTGCCAGCAGCTTAGTGGGGCAGGGAAAGACCCAGTACTTC
TRBV9,NA,TRBJ1-4,few,CASSVSSSLAANEKLFF,TGTGCCAGCAGCGTAAGTTCCTCCCTGGCAGCTAATGAAAAACTGTTTTTT
TRBV28,NA,TRBJ2-3,NA,CASSSASDPGTQYF,TGTGCCAGCAGTTCCGCCTCGGATCCGGGGACGCAGTATTTT
TRBV11-2,NA,TRBJ2-2,NA,CASSLGVGELFF,TGTGCCAGCAGCTTAGGAGTCGGGGAGCTGTTTTTT
TRBV7-3,NA,TRBJ2-1,once,CASSLGADSYNEQFF,TGTGCCAGCAGCTTAGGAGCGGACTCCTACAATGAGCAGTTCTTC
TRBV5-5,NA,TRBJ2-1,NA,CASRLTGNEQFF,TGTGCCAGCAGACTAACCGGGAATGAGCAGTTCTTC
TRBV27,TRBD2,TRBJ2-7,NA,CASSLSGTSGYEQYF,TGTGCCAGCAGTTTATCCGGGACTAGCGGCTACGAGCAGTACTTC
TRBV7-9,TRBD2,TRBJ2-7,NA,CASSKGGLAAYYEQYF,TGTGCCAGCAGCAAGGGGGGACTAGCGGCCTACTACGAGCAGTACTTC
TRBV19,TRBD1,TRBJ1-3,NA,CASSTGTELVSSGNTIYF,TGTGCCAGTAGTACCGGGACAGAGCTCGTTAGCTCTGGAAACACCATATATTTT
TRBV11-3,TRBD2,TRBJ2-3,NA,CASSLAAGGTQYF,TGTGCCAGCAGCCTGGCAGCGGGGGGTACGCAGTATTTT
TRBV19,NA,TRBJ2-1,once,CASSIRSSPELVHNEQFF,TGTGCCAGTAGTATTCGATCCTCGCCGGAACTAGTACACAATGAGCAGTTCTTC
TRBV28,TRBD1,TRBJ1-6,NA,CASSLRFRGQGNSPLHF,TGTGCCAGCAGTTTGCGTTTCAGGGGGCAAGGGAATTCACCCCTCCACTTT
TRBV11-1,NA,TRBJ2-1,once,CASSPRASYNEQFF,TGTGCCAGCAGCCCCCGAGCCTCATACAATGAGCAGTTCTTC
TRBV6-5,NA,TRBJ2-6,NA,CASSEQGTGANVLTF,TGTGCCAGCAGCGAGCAGGGTACTGGGGCCAACGTCCTGACTTTC
TRBV5-1,TRBD2,TRBJ2-1,NA,CASSLGFSSGTAFSTYNEQFF,TGCGCCAGCAGCTTGGGGTTCAGTAGCGGGACCGCTTTTTCTACATACAATGAGCAGTTCTTC
TRBV6-5,NA,TRBJ2-7,NA,CASSSDKASSYEQYF,TGTGCCAGCAGTTCGGATAAGGCTAGCTCCTACGAGCAGTACTTC
TRBV19,TRBD2,TRBJ2-5,NA,CASSIGRTRPQETQYF,TGTGCCAGTAGTATAGGAAGGACTAGGCCGCAAGAGACCCAGTACTTC
TRBV7-3,NA,TRBJ2-1,NA,CASSPRSRGYNEQFF,TGTGCCAGCAGCCCCCGGAGCCGGGGTTACAATGAGCAGTTCTTC
TRBV30,TRBD1,TRBJ1-5,NA,CAWSRKGTGDNQPQHF,TGTGCCTGGAGTAGAAAGGGGACAGGGGACAATCAGCCCCAGCATTTT
TRBV11-3,NA,TRBJ1-3,few,CASSLGGPESSGNTIYF,TGTGCCAGCAGCTTAGGCGGCCCGGAGTCCTCTGGAAACACCATATATTTT
TRBV19,NA,TRBJ1-2,NA,CASMNSNYGYTF,TGTGCCAGTATGAACAGCAACTATGGCTACACCTTC
TRBV27,TRBD1,TRBJ2-7,NA,CATSLKGQPAYEQYF,TGTGCCACCTCCCTTAAGGGACAGCCGGCCTACGAGCAGTACTTC
TRBV6-6,TRBD2,TRBJ2-7,NA,CASLLGRGSYEQYF,TGTGCCAGCTTGTTAGGGAGGGGCTCCTACGAGCAGTACTTC
TRBV19,TRBD2,TRBJ2-1,NA,CASSIRGSSNNEQFF,TGTGCCAGTAGTATTCGCGGGAGCTCAAACAATGAGCAGTTCTTC
TRBV5-1,TRBD2,TRBJ2-3,once,CASSLDGLGTDTQYF,TGCGCCAGCAGCTTGGACGGACTAGGAACAGATACGCAGTATTTT
TRBV18,TRBD1,TRBJ1-1,NA,CASSPKGTGGNTEAFF,TGTGCCAGCTCACCAAAGGGGACAGGAGGGAACACTGAAGCTTTCTTT
TRBV15,NA,TRBJ2-3,NA,CATSSPQQGLDTQYF,TGTGCCACCAGCAGTCCCCAGCAGGGGCTAGATACGCAGTATTTT
TRBV2,NA,TRBJ2-1,NA,CASSAPIGDEQFF,TGTGCCAGCAGTGCCCCGATAGGGGATGAGCAGTTCTTC
TRBV28,NA,TRBJ2-7,NA,CASSSVGLASYEQYF,TGTGCCAGCAGTTCAGTTGGACTCGCGTCCTACGAGCAGTACTTC
TRBV5-1,TRBD2,TRBJ2-5,NA,CASSPGTRSSSVMETQYF,TGCGCCAGCAGCCCCGGGACTAGGAGTTCTTCGGTGATGGAGACCCAGTACTTC
TRBV10-1,NA,TRBJ1-6,NA,CASSVGRNSPLHF,TGCGCCAGCAGTGTGGGGCGGAATTCACCCCTCCACTTT
TRBV28,TRBD1,TRBJ1-1,once,CASRNIQGAITEAFF,TGTGCCAGCAGGAACATACAGGGGGCAATAACTGAAGCTTTCTTT
TRBV28,NA,TRBJ1-6,NA,CASSLNGMGGRNSPLHF,TGTGCCAGCAGTTTGAATGGGATGGGGGGGAGAAATTCACCCCTCCACTTT
TRBV5-1,TRBD2,TRBJ2-1,NA,CASSLTSGSGEQFF,TGCGCCAGCAGCCTGACTAGCGGGAGTGGCGAGCAGTTCTTC
TRBV7-8,NA,TRBJ2-4,NA,CASSLLGGKNIQYF,TGTGCCAGCAGCTTATTAGGAGGCAAAAACATTCAGTACTTC
TRBV28,NA,TRBJ2-2,NA,CASSLSANTGELFF,TGTGCCAGCAGTTTATCAGCGAACACCGGGGAGCTGTTTTTT
TRBV7-2,NA,TRBJ2-1,NA,CASSPSFNEQFF,TGTGCCAGCAGCCCTTCCTTCAATGAGCAGTTCTTC
TRBV5-4,NA,TRBJ1-4,NA,CASSLGGVKEKLFF,TGTGCCAGCAGCCTAGGAGGGGTTAAGGAAAAACTGTTTTTT
TRBV9,TRBD1,TRBJ2-2,NA,CASSDGTGTNTGELFF,TGTGCCAGCAGCGACGGGACAGGCACGAACACCGGGGAGCTGTTTTTT
TRBV6-1,TRBD1,TRBJ1-1,NA,CASSHGQGLWTEAFF,TGTGCCAGCAGTCACGGACAGGGTTTGTGGACTGAAGCTTTCTTT
TRBV2,NA,TRBJ2-1,NA,CASSPMVTPYNEQFF,TGTGCCAGCAGCCCCATGGTGACTCCTTACAATGAGCAGTTCTTC
TRBV3-1/TRBV3-2,TRBD1,TRBJ1-1,NA,CASSQGGTVEAFF,TGTGCCAGCAGCCAAGGGGGGACAGTCGAAGCTTTCTTT
TRBV6-1,NA,TRBJ2-2,NA,CASSDRGGFGELFF,TGTGCCAGCAGTGACAGGGGTGGGTTCGGGGAGCTGTTTTTT
TRBV7-6,TRBD2,TRBJ2-1,NA,CASSSPGGQEFF,TGTGCCAGCAGCTCCCCGGGAGGCCAGGAGTTCTTC
TRBV11-2,NA,TRBJ2-3,few,CASSLVSARTDTQYF,TGTGCCAGCAGCTTAGTTAGCGCACGCACAGATACGCAGTATTTT
TRBV19,NA,TRBJ2-5,NA,CASSRGGQGQETQYF,TGTGCCAGTAGTCGGGGGGGACAGGGCCAAGAGACCCAGTACTTC
TRBV28,NA,TRBJ2-1,NA,CASASGQGGYNEQFF,TGTGCCAGCGCGTCGGGCCAGGGAGGATACAATGAGCAGTTCTTC
TRBV9,NA,TRBJ1-5,NA,CASSVTGYGQPQHF,TGTGCCAGCAGCGTAACAGGGTATGGTCAGCCCCAGCATTTT
TRBV27,TRBD1,TRBJ1-2,NA,CASSTTGVGYTF,TGTGCCAGCAGTACCACAGGGGTGGGCTACACCTTC